The next 12 T cell receptor beta chains were all read from a single sample in a study of blood T cell repertoires in COVID-19. Some clones are missing from TCRdb's copy, which holds only in-frame ones; the method was immunoSEQ multiplex PCR. The table shows 70,000 to 85,000 clones, with 83% occurring only once. Source material: peripheral blood. The receptors were sampled from a man older than 75 with active or convalescent COVID-19.

J is TRBJ1-2 and V is TRBV6-2 or TRBV6-3, with a tentative D call TRBD1 (6 bases). The germline V and J ends were trimmed by 2 bases and 5 bases, with 9 bases remaining between them. Germline CDR1 and CDR2: MNHEY and SVGEGT. The length of the CDR3 is 13 residues. This CDR3 is CASSYRQAYGYTF. As DNA, the CDR3 is TGTGCCAGCAGTTACCGACAGGCGTATGGCTACACCTTC.

This chain links TRBV4-3 with TRBJ2-2; 11 nucleotides agree with TRBD2. CDR1 is LGHNA and CDR2 is YSLEER in the germline V gene. V shed 4 bases and J 6 bases; nucleotides not matched to a gene: 1. The CDR3 consists of 14 residues. The CDR3 loop reads CASSLLAGAGELFF. The CDR3 DNA sequence: TGCGCCAGCAGCCTACTAGCGGGAGCCGGGGAGCTGTTTTTT.

This clone came up once. The chain has TRBV6-5 and TRBJ1-3, with D perhaps matching TRBD1 (6 bases). Trimming pared 4 bases from V and 2 bases from J, leaving 15 bases between. The CDR3 spans 16 residues. Germline assignment: CDR1 MNHEY and CDR2 SVGAGI. The CDR3 region is CASSSPRGSTGNTIYF. The CDR3 DNA reads TGTGCCAGCAGTTCCCCCAGGGGTAGCACTGGAAACACCATATATTTT.

The CDR3 sequence is CASSLFVQGENEQFF. CDR3 DNA sequence: TGTGCCAGCAGCTTGTTTGTACAGGGAGAAAATGAGCAGTTCTTC. The V gene is TRBV5-5, the J gene TRBJ2-1; TRBD1 is a possible D gene (6 bases). This CDR3 comprises 15 residues. V lost 1 base, J lost 7 bases, and 15 bases lay in between. Looked up from germline, CDR1 is SGHKS and CDR2 is YYEKEE (reference sequence).

The chain joins TRBV6-4 to TRBJ1-1; unclear D gene. The germline CDR1 and CDR2 sequences are MRHNA and SNTAGT. The V gene lost 6 bases and the J gene lost 0 bases, with 8 bases spanning the gap. This CDR3 has 13 amino acids. CDR3 residues: CASSVDMNTEAFF. CDR3 nucleotides: TGTGCCAGCAGCGTTGACATGAACACTGAAGCTTTCTTT.

This chain connects TRBV29-1 to TRBJ1-2; D perhaps matches TRBD1 (6 bases). Germline lookup yields CDR1 SQVTM and CDR2 ANQGSEA. This CDR3 contains 12 residues. With 4 bases removed from V and 2 bases from J, the gap between germline ends came to 8 bases. For the CDR3, the DNA is TGCAGCGTTGTGGACAGCAACTATGGCTACACCTTC. Residues: CSVVDSNYGYTF.

V is TRBV7-8 and J is TRBJ1-5; no reliable D call. Trimming left V 5 bases short and J 6 bases short, with 26 bases between. CDR1 is SGHVS, CDR2 FQNEAQ, per germline. The CDR3 is made up of 18 amino acids. The CDR3 nucleotides are TGTGCCAGCAGCAGAAGTGCCCAAAATCAGGTAGTGGGTCAGCCCCAGCATTTT. Translation gives CASSRSAQNQVVGQPQHF.

The V and J genes are TRBV27 and TRBJ2-5; 8 bases line up with TRBD2. Losses at the gene ends were 3 bases for V and 4 bases for J; bases not matched to a gene: 4. The CDR3 length is 14 residues. The germline V gene encodes CDR1 MNHEY and CDR2 SMNVEV (reference sequence). The CDR3 loop is CASSFSRGGETQYF. The CDR3 nucleotides read TGTGCCAGCAGTTTCTCTCGGGGGGGAGAGACCCAGTACTTC.

The chain employs TRBV4-2 and TRBJ2-1; 14 bases agree with TRBD2. Germline CDR1 reads LGHNA; CDR2 reads YNFKEQ. The V segment lost 7 bases and the J segment 8 bases; nucleotides outside the gene matches: 13. The CDR3 loop spans 17 amino acids. The CDR3 here is CASTPGTSGSRVDEQFF. The CDR3 DNA is TGTGCCAGCACCCCAGGGACTAGCGGGAGTAGGGTCGATGAGCAGTTCTTC.

The J gene is TRBJ2-1, the V gene TRBV7-2; 9 bases agree with TRBD1. The CDR3 has 19 residues. Trimming at V came to 1 base and at J to 6 bases, leaving 16 bases not matched to a gene. CDR1 and CDR2 from the germline V gene are SGHTA and FQGNSA. The CDR3 spells CASSLGRSQGQGLINEQFF. In DNA form, the CDR3 reads TGTGCCAGCAGCTTAGGAAGGTCCCAGGGACAGGGTTTGATCAATGAGCAGTTCTTC.

The chain is built from TRBV5-8 and TRBJ1-6, with a tentative D call TRBD1 (6 bases). The CDR3 spans 14 residues. Trimming removed 1 base at V and 7 bases at J, with 9 bases between. In germline, CDR1 is SGHTS, CDR2 YDEGEE. This CDR3 reads CASSLTGLNSPLHF. In nucleotides, the CDR3 is TGTGCCAGCAGCTTGACAGGGCTAAATTCACCCCTCCACTTT.

The CDR3 DNA is TGTGCCAGTAGTACCTGGACAGGGAGCTCCTATAATTCACCCCTCCACTTT. Its protein product is CASSTWTGSSYNSPLHF. The gene calls are TRBV19 and TRBJ1-6; 8 positions match TRBD1. Per germline, CDR1 LNHDA and CDR2 SQIVND (reference sequence). CDR3 size: 17 residues. Trimming cost V 4 bases and J 0 bases; bases outside gene matches: 5.